Presented here are 20 T cell receptor beta chains from one specimen sequenced in a study of blood T cell repertoires in COVID-19. Method: immunoSEQ multiplex PCR; TCRdb's copy keeps in-frame clones and lacks some. The sample holds around 500,000 clones, over 75% seen once. Sequenced material: peripheral blood. Receptor source: a human donor in a cohort sampled during active COVID-19.

The V and J genes are TRBV19 and TRBJ1-2; 9 bases match TRBD1. Germline lookup yields CDR1 LNHDA and CDR2 SQIVND (reference sequence). This CDR3 comprises 19 residues. J lost 1 base, V lost 4 bases, and 16 bases had no gene match. The CDR3 DNA sequence: TGTGCCAGTAGTACCATAACAGGGGGCTCCGCCAACAATAACTATGGCTACACCTTC. Encoded protein: CASSTITGGSANNNYGYTF.

This clone has only a few counts. The V call is TRBV7-9, the J call TRBJ1-2, with TRBD1 as a possible D gene (5 bases). V was clipped by 1 base and J by 2 bases, with 14 bases between them. Germline CDR1 and CDR2: SEHNR and FQNEAQ (reference sequence). The CDR3 consists of 16 residues. The CDR3 reads CASSLVPGSVNYGYTF. Written as DNA, the CDR3 is TGTGCCAGCAGCTTAGTCCCAGGGTCCGTAAACTATGGCTACACCTTC.

The chain recombines TRBV19 with TRBJ2-7, with 9 positions matching TRBD1. The germline CDR1 and CDR2 sequences are LNHDA and SQIVND (reference sequence). The V gene end was trimmed by 2 bases and the J gene end by 0 bases; junction bases not matched to a gene: 11. This CDR3 region has 18 residues. The CDR3 loop reads CASSISKPGQGSSYEQYF. DNA of the CDR3: TGTGCCAGTAGTATATCTAAACCGGGACAGGGCAGCTCCTACGAGCAGTACTTC.

The rearrangement uses TRBV4-2 and TRBJ1-6, with 7 bases identical to TRBD1. V lost 4 bases, J lost 7 bases, and 7 bases stayed unmatched. CDR1 is LGHNA, CDR2 YNFKEQ, per germline. The CDR3 totals 15 residues. CDR3 sequence (DNA): TGTGCCAGCAGCCGCACCCGGGACAGCAATTCACCCCTCCACTTT. It encodes CASSRTRDSNSPLHF.

The V gene is TRBV7-9, the J gene TRBJ2-4; the match to TRBD1 covers 8 bases. Trimming removed 0 bases from V and 6 bases from J; junction bases left unmatched: 7. This CDR3 region has 16 residues. Germline V lookup: CDR1 SEHNR, CDR2 FQNEAQ (reference sequence). CDR3 DNA sequence: TGTGCCAGCAGCTTAGCCGGACAGGGAGCCCTAAACATTCAGTACTTC. Translation gives CASSLAGQGALNIQYF.

The chain carries TRBV20-1 and TRBJ1-2; D not certain. CDR3 size: 11 residues. The V gene's germline CDR1 is DFQATT and CDR2 SNEGSKA (reference sequence). V lost 0 bases and J 6 bases, leaving 5 bases between the germline ends. CDR3 sequence (DNA): TGCAGTGCTAGAGATCTTGATGGCTACACCTTC. Translating it yields CSARDLDGYTF.

This clone was recorded a few times. The chain combines TRBV15 with TRBJ2-7, with a weak D call TRBD1 (5 bases). Per the germline V gene, CDR1 is LNHNV and CDR2 is YYDKDF (reference sequence). The CDR3 length is 13 residues. Trimming shortened V by 2 bases and J by 7 bases, and 12 bases separated the two germline ends. CDR3: CATSRPQGGEQYF. DNA of the CDR3: TGTGCCACCAGCAGACCCCAGGGTGGGGAGCAGTACTTC. The full variable domain, with the rest looked up from reference TRBV15 and TRBJ2-7, is DAMVIQNPRYQVTQFGKPVTLSCSQTLNHNVMYWYQQKSSQAPKLLFHYYDKDFNNEADTPDNFQSRRPNTSFCFLDIRSPGLGDTAMYLCATSRPQGGEQYFGPGTRLTVT.

The chain couples TRBV7-9 to TRBJ2-3, with a weak D call TRBD1 (6 bases). The CDR3 has 16 residues. The germline V gene has CDR1 SEHNR and CDR2 FQNEAQ (reference sequence). Trimming cost V 1 base and J 3 bases, with 14 bases left between them. This CDR3 reads CASSLVTGIATDTQYF. CDR3 nucleotides: TGTGCCAGCAGCTTAGTTACAGGGATTGCGACAGATACGCAGTATTTT.

The chain carries TRBV19 and TRBJ2-7; 9 nucleotides align to TRBD1. V was clipped by 3 bases and J by 1 base; unmatched bases: 7. CDR1 and CDR2 (germline): LNHDA, SQIVND (reference sequence). The CDR3 runs 16 residues. The CDR3 sequence is CASSILGQGDSYEQYF. The CDR3 DNA sequence: TGTGCCAGTAGTATTCTGGGACAGGGTGATTCCTACGAGCAGTACTTC.

This clone was counted between two and nine times. V is TRBV27 and J is TRBJ1-1; D not certain. V lost 6 bases and J lost 0, with 8 bases in between. The CDR3 consists of 13 residues. Germline CDR1 is MNHEY and CDR2 is SMNVEV (reference sequence). CDR3 sequence reads: CASSSRMNTEAFF. The CDR3, as DNA: TGTGCCAGCAGCTCGCGCATGAACACTGAAGCTTTCTTT.

The chain couples TRBV9 to TRBJ2-5; D is uncertain. This CDR3 is built from 14 residues. Germline V gene sequence: CDR1 SGDLS, CDR2 YYNGEE. Between the trimmed V and J ends, which lost 0 bases and 1 base, there was a span of 7 bases. The CDR3 loop reads CASSVVPVQETQYF. The CDR3 region has the DNA TGTGCCAGCAGCGTAGTGCCAGTCCAAGAGACCCAGTACTTC.

The rearrangement links TRBV2 to TRBJ2-2; 7 nucleotides match TRBD1. Germline trimming cut 6 bases from V and 0 bases from J; bases unmatched to any gene: 4. The CDR3 spans 15 residues. Per germline, CDR1 SNHLY and CDR2 FYNNEI. The DNA for the CDR3 is TGTGCCAGCAGCCGGGACAGCACGAACACCGGGGAGCTGTTTTTT. This sequence encodes CASSRDSTNTGELFF.

The chain couples TRBV12-3 or TRBV12-4 to TRBJ1-3; 7 nucleotides line up with TRBD1. The CDR3 totals 13 residues. V dropped 6 bases and J dropped 12; count of bases not matched to a gene: 11. The CDR3: CASSTTGSRLIYF. Here the CDR3 DNA reads TGTGCCAGCAGCACGACAGGGAGTCGACTCATATATTTT.

The J gene is TRBJ1-2, the V gene TRBV5-1; 7 nucleotides match TRBD1. In germline, CDR1 is SGHRS, CDR2 YFSETQ. The CDR3 is 16 amino acids. J lost 4 bases, V lost 4 bases, and 13 bases had no gene match. In DNA, the CDR3 is TGCGCCAGCAGCCCCCAGGGTGGGGCAGGGGGCTATGGCTACACCTTC. This codes for CASSPQGGAGGYGYTF.

The V gene is TRBV9, the J gene TRBJ1-1, with 7 bases that match TRBD1. Germline V CDR1 and CDR2: SGDLS, YYNGEE. Losses at the gene ends were 4 bases for V and 4 bases for J; bases not matched to a gene: 7. This CDR3 has 14 residues. The chain's CDR3 is CASSTRQGTTEAFF. For the CDR3, the DNA is TGTGCCAGCAGCACGCGACAGGGTACCACTGAAGCTTTCTTT.

The V gene is TRBV7-3, the J gene TRBJ1-1; D is unclear. The CDR3 is 14 residues long. Trimming removed 5 bases at V and 3 bases at J, with 13 bases between. Germline V gene sequence: CDR1 SGHTA, CDR2 FQGTGA. The CDR3 sequence: CASSPGGYDTEAFF. CDR3 sequence (DNA): TGTGCCAGCAGCCCGGGTGGATACGACACTGAAGCTTTCTTT.

This chain links TRBV28 with TRBJ1-5; D gene ambiguous. The germline gives CDR1 MDHEN, CDR2 SYDVKM. CDR3 length equals 12 residues. The V and J ends lost 3 bases and 8 bases respectively, with 8 bases between them. In nucleotides, the CDR3 is TGTGCCAGCAGTTTTTCTCGTGAGCCCCAGCATTTT. Protein sequence: CASSFSREPQHF.

The chain couples TRBV4-3 to TRBJ1-5, with D possibly matching TRBD1 (6 bases). The V gene's germline CDR1 is LGHNA and CDR2 YSLEER. CDR3 size: 15 residues. The germline V and J ends were trimmed by 3 bases and 7 bases, with 16 bases remaining between them. CDR3 nucleotides: TGCGCCAGCAGCCAGGGAACAGGGTCGAAGCAGCCCCAGCATTTT. This codes for CASSQGTGSKQPQHF.

This clone was detected a few times. J is TRBJ1-5 and V is TRBV27; TRBD1 might be the D (5 bases). The germline V gene has CDR1 MNHEY and CDR2 SMNVEV (reference sequence). The CDR3 is 15 residues long. V lost 6 bases, J lost 3 bases, and 15 bases lay in between. CDR3 coding DNA: TGTGCCAGCAGATCTTTCGGGACTTCCAATCAGCCCCAGCATTTT. The encoded protein is CASRSFGTSNQPQHF.

This rearrangement joins TRBV5-1 to TRBJ1-1; maybe TRBD1 (5 bases). V was pared by 4 bases and J by 0 bases, with 16 bases between. This CDR3 contains 16 residues. CDR1 and CDR2 from the germline V gene are SGHRS and YFSETQ. The DNA of the CDR3 is TGCGCCAGCAGCCCAGGACGGGGGGTAATGAACACTGAAGCTTTCTTT. As protein: CASSPGRGVMNTEAFF. The whole variable domain, filled in from reference TRBV5-1 and TRBJ1-1, reads KAGVTQTPRYLIKTRGQQVTLSCSPISGHRSVSWYQQTPGQGLQFLFEYFSETQRNKGNFPGRFSGRQFSNSRSEMNVSTLELGDSALYLCASSPGRGVMNTEAFFGQGTRLTVV.